The rows below give T cell receptor beta chains drawn from one sample of a study of blood T cell repertoires in COVID-19. Measured with immunoSEQ multiplex PCR; TCRdb has only the in-frame clones, and not every one. There are approximately 65,000 clones in the sample; 90% occur only once, and less than 0.6% lies in the top ten. The material sequenced was peripheral blood. These receptors were taken from a man between 45 and 60 years old with COVID-19, enrolled during active disease. Both conserved end residues are part of each CDR3. A D gene is named only where the DNA matches it firmly. Size is stated for part of the rows, as once, few or many counts, or as a class when the clone is expanded.

j_gene: TRBJ1-4; abundance: .; v_gene: TRBV4-1; d_gene: .; CDR3aa: CASSQDRGGRAEKLFF; CDR3nt: TGCGCCAGCAGCCAAGATCGGGGAGGACGGGCTGAAAAACTGTTTTTT
j_gene: TRBJ1-1; abundance: .; v_gene: TRBV11-2; d_gene: TRBD1; CDR3aa: CASSVDRETEAFF; CDR3nt: TGTGCCAGCAGCGTAGACAGGGAAACTGAAGCTTTCTTT
j_gene: TRBJ2-7; abundance: .; v_gene: TRBV10-3; d_gene: TRBD2; CDR3aa: CAIGTSGTYEQYF; CDR3nt: TGTGCCATCGGGACTAGCGGGACTTACGAGCAGTACTTC
j_gene: TRBJ2-7; abundance: .; v_gene: TRBV5-1; d_gene: TRBD1; CDR3aa: CASSGGTGSYEQYF; CDR3nt: TGCGCCAGCAGCGGTGGGACAGGCTCCTACGAGCAGTACTTC
j_gene: TRBJ2-5; abundance: .; v_gene: TRBV25-1; d_gene: .; CDR3aa: CASSESGVETQYF; CDR3nt: TGTGCCAGCAGTGAATCAGGGGTAGAGACCCAGTACTTC
j_gene: TRBJ2-7; abundance: .; v_gene: TRBV19; d_gene: TRBD2; CDR3aa: CASSPGGTSTYEQYF; CDR3nt: TGTGCCAGTAGTCCCGGGGGGACTAGCACCTACGAGCAGTACTTC
j_gene: TRBJ2-1; abundance: .; v_gene: TRBV11-2; d_gene: .; CDR3aa: CASSWSGLSPYNEQFF; CDR3nt: TGTGCCAGCAGCTGGTCGGGACTGTCCCCCTACAATGAGCAGTTCTTC
j_gene: TRBJ1-1; abundance: once; v_gene: TRBV20-1; d_gene: .; CDR3aa: CSAKQNTEAFF; CDR3nt: TGCAGTGCTAAACAAAACACTGAAGCTTTCTTT
j_gene: TRBJ2-3; abundance: once; v_gene: TRBV5-4; d_gene: .; CDR3aa: CASSLGQDTQYF; CDR3nt: TGTGCCAGCAGCTTGGGACAAGATACGCAGTATTTT
j_gene: TRBJ1-6; abundance: .; v_gene: TRBV6-1; d_gene: .; CDR3aa: CASSEIVYSPLHF; CDR3nt: TGTGCCAGCAGTGAAATAGTGTATTCACCCCTCCACTTT
j_gene: TRBJ1-5; abundance: .; v_gene: TRBV27; d_gene: .; CDR3aa: CASSPPGRPQHF; CDR3nt: TGTGCCAGCAGTCCCCCGGGTCGGCCCCAGCATTTT
j_gene: TRBJ2-7; abundance: once; v_gene: TRBV10-2; d_gene: .; CDR3aa: CASSGSVASYEQYF; CDR3nt: TGCGCCAGCAGTGGTTCTGTGGCATCTTACGAGCAGTACTTC
j_gene: TRBJ2-1; abundance: .; v_gene: TRBV6-5; d_gene: TRBD2; CDR3aa: CASSHGTSVYNEQFF; CDR3nt: TGTGCCAGCAGCCATGGGACTAGCGTATACAATGAGCAGTTCTTC
j_gene: TRBJ1-4; abundance: .; v_gene: TRBV5-1; d_gene: TRBD1; CDR3aa: CASSLKTGENEKLFF; CDR3nt: TGCGCCAGCAGCTTGAAAACAGGGGAGAATGAAAAACTGTTTTTT
j_gene: TRBJ2-1; abundance: once; v_gene: TRBV7-9; d_gene: TRBD2; CDR3aa: CASSSPGRENRFF; CDR3nt: TGTGCCAGCAGCTCGCCGGGGCGGGAGAATCGGTTCTTC
j_gene: TRBJ1-2; abundance: .; v_gene: TRBV7-6; d_gene: .; CDR3aa: CASSLDGGGSNYGYTF; CDR3nt: TGTGCCAGCAGCTTAGATGGGGGGGGCAGTAACTATGGCTACACCTTC
j_gene: TRBJ2-6; abundance: .; v_gene: TRBV19; d_gene: .; CDR3aa: CASKGPSGANVLTF; CDR3nt: TGTGCCAGTAAGGGGCCATCTGGGGCCAACGTCCTGACTTTC
j_gene: TRBJ2-1; abundance: .; v_gene: TRBV7-8; d_gene: .; CDR3aa: CASSSIYRQYNEQFF; CDR3nt: TGTGCCAGCAGCTCCATATACCGACAGTACAATGAGCAGTTCTTC
j_gene: TRBJ2-3; abundance: .; v_gene: TRBV4-3; d_gene: TRBD2; CDR3aa: CASSRTSGSADTQYF; CDR3nt: TGCGCCAGCAGCCGTACTAGCGGGAGCGCAGATACGCAGTATTTT
j_gene: TRBJ1-6; abundance: .; v_gene: TRBV7-2; d_gene: TRBD1; CDR3aa: CASSHDRAADNSPLHF; CDR3nt: TGTGCCAGCAGCCACGACAGGGCAGCGGATAATTCACCCCTCCACTTT
j_gene: TRBJ2-3; abundance: .; v_gene: TRBV5-8; d_gene: .; CDR3aa: CASSLFGTGSIF; CDR3nt: .
j_gene: TRBJ2-2; abundance: .; v_gene: TRBV21-1; d_gene: .; CDR3aa: CASGLQGTPNTGELFF; CDR3nt: TGTGCCAGCGGATTACAGGGGACCCCGAACACCGGGGAGCTGTTTTTT
j_gene: TRBJ2-1; abundance: .; v_gene: TRBV4-1; d_gene: .; CDR3aa: CASSQESSTSNEQFF; CDR3nt: TGCGCCAGCAGCCAAGAATCCTCAACTAGCAATGAGCAGTTCTTC
j_gene: TRBJ2-7; abundance: .; v_gene: TRBV7-2; d_gene: TRBD1; CDR3aa: CASSFSGTGDYEQYF; CDR3nt: TGTGCCAGCAGCTTTTCAGGGACAGGGGACTACGAGCAGTACTTC
j_gene: TRBJ2-6; abundance: .; v_gene: TRBV5-4; d_gene: .; CDR3aa: CASSGSTPSSGANVLTF; CDR3nt: TGTGCCAGCAGCGGGTCGACTCCCTCCTCTGGGGCCAACGTCCTGACTTTC
j_gene: TRBJ1-5; abundance: .; v_gene: TRBV10-3; d_gene: TRBD1; CDR3aa: CAISGQGDNQPQHF; CDR3nt: TGTGCCATCAGCGGACAGGGCGACAATCAGCCCCAGCATTTT
j_gene: TRBJ1-2; abundance: .; v_gene: TRBV7-9; d_gene: .; CDR3aa: CASSLARGQVYGYTF; CDR3nt: TGTGCCAGCAGCTTAGCGCGGGGGCAGGTCTATGGCTACACCTTC
j_gene: TRBJ2-1; abundance: once; v_gene: TRBV7-2; d_gene: TRBD2; CDR3aa: CASSPGLDTYNEQFF; CDR3nt: TGTGCCAGCAGCCCGGGACTAGATACCTACAATGAGCAGTTCTTC
j_gene: TRBJ2-7; abundance: .; v_gene: TRBV30; d_gene: .; CDR3aa: CAWSVIRTEYF; CDR3nt: TGTGCCTGGAGTGTAATTAGAACCGAGTACTTC
j_gene: TRBJ1-3; abundance: .; v_gene: TRBV6-1; d_gene: TRBD1; CDR3aa: CASSEQGAGSGNTIYF; CDR3nt: TGTGCCAGCAGTGAACAGGGGGCAGGATCTGGAAACACCATATATTTT
j_gene: TRBJ2-5; abundance: .; v_gene: TRBV12-3/TRBV12-4; d_gene: .; CDR3aa: CASSLTVETQYF; CDR3nt: TGTGCCAGCAGTTTAACAGTGGAGACCCAGTACTTC
j_gene: TRBJ2-7; abundance: .; v_gene: TRBV6-5; d_gene: TRBD2; CDR3aa: CASSLGLAGAYEQYF; CDR3nt: TGTGCCAGCAGCCTCGGACTAGCGGGGGCCTACGAGCAGTACTTC
j_gene: TRBJ2-1; abundance: .; v_gene: TRBV5-1; d_gene: TRBD2; CDR3aa: CASSLEGTSGRADYNEQFF; CDR3nt: TGCGCCAGCAGCTTGGAAGGGACTAGCGGGAGAGCGGACTACAATGAGCAGTTCTTC
j_gene: TRBJ2-1; abundance: .; v_gene: TRBV5-1; d_gene: TRBD2; CDR3aa: CASSQRRAGVSYNEQFF; CDR3nt: TGCGCCAGCAGCCAGAGGCGAGCGGGAGTGAGCTACAATGAGCAGTTCTTC
j_gene: TRBJ1-2; abundance: once; v_gene: TRBV30; d_gene: .; CDR3aa: CAWRFQWFDMGQGYTF; CDR3nt: TGTGCCTGGAGATTTCAGTGGTTTGACATGGGGCAAGGCTACACCTTC
j_gene: TRBJ2-3; abundance: .; v_gene: TRBV27; d_gene: .; CDR3aa: CASSRGQTDTQYF; CDR3nt: TGTGCCAGCAGTCGCGGCCAGACAGATACGCAGTATTTT
j_gene: TRBJ1-3; abundance: .; v_gene: TRBV3-1/TRBV3-2; d_gene: .; CDR3aa: CASSGDSSSGNTIYF; CDR3nt: TGTGCCAGCAGCGGCGACTCGAGCTCTGGAAACACCATATATTTT